This TCR beta chain is drawn from a study of blood T cell repertoires in COVID-19. Across the study: T cells, B-cell-depleted T cells, or PBMCs supplied cDNA or gDNA.

Germline V gene lookup returns CDR1 MGHRA and CDR2 YSYEKL. V gave up 4 bases and J gave up 5 bases; unmatched junction bases: 4. The CDR3 consists of 14 residues. TCRdb's copy holds only in-frame clones and misses some; the assay was immunoSEQ multiplex PCR. The table records about 250,000 clones, 70% to 90% of them present only once. V and J are TRBV4-1 and TRBJ2-1; 8 nucleotides agree with TRBD2. The clonotype was recovered from a young man who had recovered from COVID-19. Sequenced sample: PBMCs or T cells enriched from blood (not recorded which). The CDR3 DNA reads TGCGCCAGCAGCCCAGCGGGGGCCAACAATGAGCAGTTCTTC. This encodes CASSPAGANNEQFF.